This T cell receptor (beta chain) originates from a study of blood T cell repertoires in COVID-19 (dated by TCRdb to about 2020). About the study as a whole: The collaborator samples originated in the United States, Italy and Spain and spanned the acute and convalescent phases of COVID-19. The material from the prospective study consisted of cDNA or gDNA derived from T cells, B-cell-depleted T cells, or PBMCs. Subjects who had been exposed to COVID-19, were actively infected with it, or had recovered from it provided the deeply sampled blood TCRbeta repertoires that made up the dataset. The repertoires were released in a freely available public database intended as a resource for research on the immune response to SARS-CoV-2. The samples were drawn from two sources: the first 160 participants of the ongoing ImmuneRACE study, and 1,000 to 1,500 subjects contributed by 6 global collaborators. A de-identified subject ID, COVID-19 status, age in years and sex were almost always included in the sample metadata. Where HLA class I and class II types were available, the types were taken from metadata supplied by the sample provider, not from assay-based typing.

The immunoSEQ Assay, a bias-controlled multiplex PCR, was used to amplify TCRbeta CDR3 regions from genomic DNA. In the paper's pipeline: The number of nucleated cells in each sample was estimated from the amplification of reference gene primers within the assay. To quantify the absolute abundance of each unique TCRbeta CDR3 rearrangement, sequence reads were collapsed and filtered. For each sample, productive Simpson clonality was calculated as the square root of Simpson's diversity index across productive rearrangements. TCRdb provides this immuneACCESS table in a form limited to in-frame rearrangements. Some clones are lacking; in checked studies, under half of them reflect an unresolved V gene, and why the rest are absent is not known. V and J calls and clone size are copied from that table; D and trimming were computed from the DNA. For this sample the table gives around 340,000 clones, of which roughly 89% were detected only once. The ten largest clones take up less than 5% of the sample.

The CDR3 covers 13 residues, taking in both the cysteine and the phenylalanine. Only the CDR3 DNA stays, 39 bases, in frame from base 1. Trimming removed 7 bases from V and 8 bases from J; the gene matches leave 9 bases unexplained. CDR1 SQVTM and CDR2 ANQGSEA were looked up in the germline V gene. The research as a whole found: How much clinical and demographic metadata was included differed by source and by participant, and the metadata was provided uncurated.

A note on this clone: The antigen it recognizes is unknown. No base quality information exists; no much larger clone differs at one position.

One collaborating source in Seattle enrolled patients during active infection and followed them longitudinally through the course of disease. Each collaborating institution followed its own protocols to collect whole blood in K2EDTA tubes. For TCRbeta analysis, collaborators shipped samples as frozen whole blood, isolated PBMCs, or DNA extracted from either of those sample types. The sequence joins TRBV29-1 to TRBJ1-4; TRBD1 matches 8 bases in the middle. The TCR comes from a woman aged 60-75 years with COVID-19, enrolled during active disease. Sequenced input: peripheral blood. The DNA sequence is TGCAGCGCTATTGACAGGGGTCAAGAAAAACTGTTTTTT. It translates to CSAIDRGQEKLFF.